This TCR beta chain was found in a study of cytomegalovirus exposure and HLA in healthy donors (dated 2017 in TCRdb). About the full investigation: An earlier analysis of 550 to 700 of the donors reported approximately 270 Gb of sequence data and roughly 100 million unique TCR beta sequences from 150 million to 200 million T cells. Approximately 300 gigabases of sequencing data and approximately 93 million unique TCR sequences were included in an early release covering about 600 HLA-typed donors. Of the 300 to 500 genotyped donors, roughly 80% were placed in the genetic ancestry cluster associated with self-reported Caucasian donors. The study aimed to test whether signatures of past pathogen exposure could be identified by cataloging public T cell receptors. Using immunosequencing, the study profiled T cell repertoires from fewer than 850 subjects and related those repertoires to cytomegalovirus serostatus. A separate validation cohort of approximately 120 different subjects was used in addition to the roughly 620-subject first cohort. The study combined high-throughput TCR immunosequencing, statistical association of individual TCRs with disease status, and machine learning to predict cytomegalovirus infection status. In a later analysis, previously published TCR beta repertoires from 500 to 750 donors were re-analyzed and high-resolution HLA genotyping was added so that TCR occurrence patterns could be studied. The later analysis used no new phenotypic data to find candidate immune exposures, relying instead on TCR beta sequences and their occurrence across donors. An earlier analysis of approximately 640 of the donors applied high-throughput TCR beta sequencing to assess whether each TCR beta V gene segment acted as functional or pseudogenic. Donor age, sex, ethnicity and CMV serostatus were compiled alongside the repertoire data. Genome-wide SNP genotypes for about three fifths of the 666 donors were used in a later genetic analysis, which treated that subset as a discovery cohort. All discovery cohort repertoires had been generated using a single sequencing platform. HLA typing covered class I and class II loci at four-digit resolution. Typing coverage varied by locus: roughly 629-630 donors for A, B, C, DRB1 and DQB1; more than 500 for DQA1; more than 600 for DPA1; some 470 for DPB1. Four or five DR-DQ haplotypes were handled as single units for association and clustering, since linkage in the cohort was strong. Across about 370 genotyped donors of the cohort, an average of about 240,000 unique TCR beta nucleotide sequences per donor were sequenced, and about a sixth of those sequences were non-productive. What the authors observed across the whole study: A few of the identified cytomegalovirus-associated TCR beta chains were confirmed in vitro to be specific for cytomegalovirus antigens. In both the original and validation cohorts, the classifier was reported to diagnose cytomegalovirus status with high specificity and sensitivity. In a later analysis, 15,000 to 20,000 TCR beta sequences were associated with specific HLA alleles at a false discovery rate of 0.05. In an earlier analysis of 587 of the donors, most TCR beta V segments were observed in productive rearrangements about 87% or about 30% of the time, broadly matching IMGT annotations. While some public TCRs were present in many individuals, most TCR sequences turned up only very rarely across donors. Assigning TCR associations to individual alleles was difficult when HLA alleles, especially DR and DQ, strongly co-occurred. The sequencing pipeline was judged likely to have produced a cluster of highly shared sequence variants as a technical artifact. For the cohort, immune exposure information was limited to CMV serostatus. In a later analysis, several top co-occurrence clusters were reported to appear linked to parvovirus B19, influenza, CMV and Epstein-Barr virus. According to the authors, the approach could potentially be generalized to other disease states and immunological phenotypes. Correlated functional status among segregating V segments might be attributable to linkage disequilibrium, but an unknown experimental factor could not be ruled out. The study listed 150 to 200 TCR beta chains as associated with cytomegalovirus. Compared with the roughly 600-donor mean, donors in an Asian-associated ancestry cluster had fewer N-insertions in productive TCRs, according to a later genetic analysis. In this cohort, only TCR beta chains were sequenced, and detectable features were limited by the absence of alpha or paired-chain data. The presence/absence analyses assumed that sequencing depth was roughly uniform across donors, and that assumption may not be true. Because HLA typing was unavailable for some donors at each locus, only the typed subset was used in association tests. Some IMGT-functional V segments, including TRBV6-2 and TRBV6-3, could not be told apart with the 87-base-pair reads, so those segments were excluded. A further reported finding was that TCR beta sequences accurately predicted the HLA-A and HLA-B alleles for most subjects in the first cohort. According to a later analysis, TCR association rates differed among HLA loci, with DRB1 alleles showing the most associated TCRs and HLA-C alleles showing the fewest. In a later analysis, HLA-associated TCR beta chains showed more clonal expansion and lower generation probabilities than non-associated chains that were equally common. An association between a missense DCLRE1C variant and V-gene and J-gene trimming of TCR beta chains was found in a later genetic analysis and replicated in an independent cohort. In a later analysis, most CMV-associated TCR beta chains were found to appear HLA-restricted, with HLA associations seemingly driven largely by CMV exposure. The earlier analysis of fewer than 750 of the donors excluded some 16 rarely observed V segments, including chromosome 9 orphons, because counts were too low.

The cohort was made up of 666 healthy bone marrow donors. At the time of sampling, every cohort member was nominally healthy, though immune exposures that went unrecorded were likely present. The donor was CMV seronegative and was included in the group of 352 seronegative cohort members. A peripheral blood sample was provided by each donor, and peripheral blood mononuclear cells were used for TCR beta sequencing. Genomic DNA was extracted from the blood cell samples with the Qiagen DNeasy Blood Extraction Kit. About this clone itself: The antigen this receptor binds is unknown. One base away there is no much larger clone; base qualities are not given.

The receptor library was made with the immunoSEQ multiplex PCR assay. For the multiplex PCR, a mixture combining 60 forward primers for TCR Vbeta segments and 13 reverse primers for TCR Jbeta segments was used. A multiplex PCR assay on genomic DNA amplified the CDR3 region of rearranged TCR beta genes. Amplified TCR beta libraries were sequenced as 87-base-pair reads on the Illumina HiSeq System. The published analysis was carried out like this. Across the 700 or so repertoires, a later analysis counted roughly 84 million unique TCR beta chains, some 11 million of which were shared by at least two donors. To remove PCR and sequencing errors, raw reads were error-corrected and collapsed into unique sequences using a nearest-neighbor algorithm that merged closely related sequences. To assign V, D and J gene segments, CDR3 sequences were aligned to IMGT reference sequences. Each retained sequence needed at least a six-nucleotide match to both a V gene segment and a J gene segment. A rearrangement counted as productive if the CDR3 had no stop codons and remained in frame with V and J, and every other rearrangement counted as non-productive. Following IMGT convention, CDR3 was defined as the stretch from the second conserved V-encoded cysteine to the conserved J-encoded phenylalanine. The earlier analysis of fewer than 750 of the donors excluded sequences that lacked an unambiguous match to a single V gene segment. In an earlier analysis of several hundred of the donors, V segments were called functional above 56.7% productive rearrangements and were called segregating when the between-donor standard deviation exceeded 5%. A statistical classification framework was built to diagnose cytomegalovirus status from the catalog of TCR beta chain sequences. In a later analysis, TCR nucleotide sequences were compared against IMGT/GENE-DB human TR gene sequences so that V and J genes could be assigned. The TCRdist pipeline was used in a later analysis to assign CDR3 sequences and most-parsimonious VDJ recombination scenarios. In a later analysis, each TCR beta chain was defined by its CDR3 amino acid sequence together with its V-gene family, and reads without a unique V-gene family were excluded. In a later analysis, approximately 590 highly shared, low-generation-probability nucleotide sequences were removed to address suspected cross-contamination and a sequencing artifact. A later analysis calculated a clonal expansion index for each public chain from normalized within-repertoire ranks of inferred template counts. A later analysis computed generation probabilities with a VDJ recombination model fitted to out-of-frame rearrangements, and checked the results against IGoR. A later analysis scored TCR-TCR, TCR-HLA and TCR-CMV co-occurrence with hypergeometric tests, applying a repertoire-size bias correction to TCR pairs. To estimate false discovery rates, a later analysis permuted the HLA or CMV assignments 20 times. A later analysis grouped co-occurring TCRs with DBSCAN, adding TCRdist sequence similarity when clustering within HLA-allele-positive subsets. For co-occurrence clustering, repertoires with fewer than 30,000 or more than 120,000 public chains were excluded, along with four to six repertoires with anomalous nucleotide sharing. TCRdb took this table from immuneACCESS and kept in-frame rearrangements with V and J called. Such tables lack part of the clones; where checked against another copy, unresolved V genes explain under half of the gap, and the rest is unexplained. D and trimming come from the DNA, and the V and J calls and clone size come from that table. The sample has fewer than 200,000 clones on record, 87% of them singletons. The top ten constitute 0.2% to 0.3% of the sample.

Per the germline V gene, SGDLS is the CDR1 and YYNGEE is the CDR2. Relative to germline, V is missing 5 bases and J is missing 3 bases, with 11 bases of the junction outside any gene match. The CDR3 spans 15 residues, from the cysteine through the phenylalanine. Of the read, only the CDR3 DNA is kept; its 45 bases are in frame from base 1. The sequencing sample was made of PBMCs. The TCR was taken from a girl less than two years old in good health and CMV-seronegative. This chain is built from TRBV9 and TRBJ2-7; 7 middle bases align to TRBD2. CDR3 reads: CASSVSGTNIYEQYF. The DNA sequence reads TGTGCCAGCAGTGTCTCCGGGACTAACATCTACGAGCAGTACTTC.